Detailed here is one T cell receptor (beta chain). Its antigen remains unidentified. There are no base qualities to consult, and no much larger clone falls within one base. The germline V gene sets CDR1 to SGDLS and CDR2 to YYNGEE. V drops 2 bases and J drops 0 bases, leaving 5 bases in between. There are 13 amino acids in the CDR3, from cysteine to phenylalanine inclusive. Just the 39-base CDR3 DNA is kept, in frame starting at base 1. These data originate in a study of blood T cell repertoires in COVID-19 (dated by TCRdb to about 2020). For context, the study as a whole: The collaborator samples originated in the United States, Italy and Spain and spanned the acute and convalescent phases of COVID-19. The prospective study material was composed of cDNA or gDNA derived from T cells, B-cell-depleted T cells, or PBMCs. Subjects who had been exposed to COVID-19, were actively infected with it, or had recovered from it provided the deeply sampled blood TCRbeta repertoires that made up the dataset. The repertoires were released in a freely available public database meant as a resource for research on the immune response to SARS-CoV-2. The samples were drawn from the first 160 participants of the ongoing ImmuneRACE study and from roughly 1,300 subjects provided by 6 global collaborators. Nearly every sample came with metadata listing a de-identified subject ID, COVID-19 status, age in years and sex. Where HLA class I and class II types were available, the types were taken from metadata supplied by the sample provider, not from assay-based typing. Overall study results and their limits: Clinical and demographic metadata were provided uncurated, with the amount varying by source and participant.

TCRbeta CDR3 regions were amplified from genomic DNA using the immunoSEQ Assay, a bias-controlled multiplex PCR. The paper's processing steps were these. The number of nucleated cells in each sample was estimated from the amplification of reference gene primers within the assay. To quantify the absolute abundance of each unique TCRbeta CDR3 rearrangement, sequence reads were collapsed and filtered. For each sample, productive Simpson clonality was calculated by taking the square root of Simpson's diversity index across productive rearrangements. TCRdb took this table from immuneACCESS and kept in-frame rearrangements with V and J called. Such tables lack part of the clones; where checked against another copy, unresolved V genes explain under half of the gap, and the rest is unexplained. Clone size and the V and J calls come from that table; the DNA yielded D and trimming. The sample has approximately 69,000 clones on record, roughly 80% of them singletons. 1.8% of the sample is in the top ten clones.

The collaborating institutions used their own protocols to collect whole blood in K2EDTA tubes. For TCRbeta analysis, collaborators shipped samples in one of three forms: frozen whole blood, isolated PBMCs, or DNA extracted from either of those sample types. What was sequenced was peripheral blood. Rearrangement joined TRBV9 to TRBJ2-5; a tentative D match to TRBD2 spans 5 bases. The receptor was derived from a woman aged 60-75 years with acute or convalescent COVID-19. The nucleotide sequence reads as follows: TGTGCCAGCAGCGTGCGGGACCAAGAGACCCAGTACTTC. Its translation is CASSVRDQETQYF.